The 25 T cell receptor beta chains below all came from one sample that was sequenced in a study of CXCR3-negative and CXCR3-positive naive CD8 T cells. The libraries of TRB cDNA were prepared using 5' RACE with UMI labels. TCRdb derives one entry per CDR3 protein from the 5' RACE reads, leaving out DNA. The sample features some 150,000 distinct CDR3 sequences, with 0.4% to 0.5% in its top ten. Their antigens are not known. Findings of the study overall: The study found more hydrophobic TRB CDR3s in CXCR3-positive naive cells than in CXCR3-negative naive cells.

The material sequenced was naive CXCR3+ CD8+ T cells from blood. Subset denoted: CD45RO-CCR7+CD27+CD95- naive CD8+ T cells expressing CXCR3 (TNR3+). These receptors were taken from a human donor in good health. Some clones in this sample may be carry-over from other donors' samples.

The chain carries TRBV7-2 and TRBJ1-2; TCRdb's D call, TRBD1, is unchecked because there is no DNA. Germline values: CDR1 SGHTA, CDR2 FQGNSA. The CDR3 loop spans 13 amino acids. The CDR3 spells CASSDSPNYGYTF.

The V call is TRBV6-5, the J call TRBJ2-1; the TCRdb call, TRBD2, lacks DNA for checking. Germline V gives CDR1 MNHEY, CDR2 SVGAGI. The CDR3 sequence is 20 residues long. The CDR3 sequence is CASILHGGSGGAYSYNEQFF.

The chain carries TRBV28 and TRBJ2-7; TCRdb reports TRBD1, a call that lacks DNA to check it against. The germline gives CDR1 MDHEN, CDR2 SYDVKM. CDR3 length equals 13 residues. The CDR3 protein is CANQDSNGYEQYF.

The chain carries TRBV7-9 and TRBJ2-1; TCRdb designates TRBD2, a call that cannot be tested without DNA. This CDR3 is built from 19 residues. The germline V gene encodes CDR1 SEHNR and CDR2 FQNEAQ (reference sequence). The CDR3 sequence is CASSPRRPSAYSSYNEQFF. Filled out from reference TRBV7-9 and TRBJ2-1, the complete variable domain reads DTGVSQNPRHKITKRGQNVTFRCDPISEHNRLYWYRQTLGQGPEFLTYFQNEAQLEKSRLLSDRFSAERPKGSFSTLEIQRTEQGDSAMYLCASSPRRPSAYSSYNEQFFGPGTRLTVL.

The rearrangement links TRBV29-1 to TRBJ1-1; absent DNA, TCRdb's TRBD1 call cannot be checked. From germline, CDR1 is SQVTM and CDR2 ANQGSEA. The CDR3 loop spans 15 amino acids. CDR3 amino acids: CSVEEGTVYGTEAFF.

The rearrangement uses TRBV6-2 or TRBV6-3 and TRBJ2-7. CDR1 and CDR2 (germline): MNHEY, SVGEGT. The CDR3 extends over 13 amino acids. Here the CDR3 reads CASSSSLIYEQYF.

The chain uses TRBV7-6 and TRBJ1-1; TCRdb proposes TRBD1, but this gene call is untestable without DNA. The CDR3 contains 15 residues. Germline-derived CDR1 and CDR2 are SGHVS and FNYEAQ. This CDR3 reads CASSLGGAMNTEAFF.

This chain joins TRBV28 and TRBJ2-5; as DNA is missing, the TRBD1 call by TCRdb cannot be tested. This CDR3 contains 14 residues. The V gene's germline CDR1 is MDHEN and CDR2 SYDVKM. The CDR3 loop is CASSLDREIETQYF.

The chain carries TRBV30 and TRBJ1-1. Germline V gene sequence: CDR1 GTSNPN, CDR2 SVGIG (reference sequence). CDR3 length: 14 residues. The chain's CDR3 is CAWSVDSGDTEAFF.

The chain employs TRBV27 and TRBJ2-3; TCRdb calls TRBD1, which cannot be checked without DNA. Germline assignment: CDR1 MNHEY and CDR2 SMNVEV (reference sequence). The CDR3 has 15 residues. CDR3 residues: CASSFRGRITDTQYF.

The chain employs TRBV9 and TRBJ2-1. The CDR3 consists of 14 residues. CDR1 is SGDLS and CDR2 is YYNGEE in the germline V gene. This CDR3 reads CASSHPATHNEQFF.

The V gene is TRBV7-9, the J gene TRBJ2-1. This CDR3 has 15 amino acids. Germline V lookup: CDR1 SEHNR, CDR2 FQNEAQ (reference sequence). CDR3: CASSLGPENYNEQFF.

The chain uses TRBV20-1 and TRBJ2-5; TCRdb picks TRBD1, but there is no DNA to check that call. Germline values: CDR1 DFQATT, CDR2 SNEGSKA (reference sequence). This CDR3 is 15 amino acids long. CDR3 in amino acids: CSARDMAGAVLTQYF.

The chain joins TRBV28 to TRBJ2-7; TCRdb picks TRBD2, but there is no DNA to check that call. The CDR3 is 14 amino acids. Germline lookup yields CDR1 MDHEN and CDR2 SYDVKM. CDR3 region: CASSSGSETYEQYF.

This chain uses TRBV7-6 with TRBJ1-1. The length of the CDR3 is 13 residues. Germline V CDR1 and CDR2: SGHVS, FNYEAQ. CDR3 sequence: CASSSARSSEAFF. The full variable domain, completed using reference TRBV7-6 and TRBJ1-1, is GAGVSQSPRYKVTKRGQDVALRCDPISGHVSLYWYRQALGQGPEFLTYFNYEAQQDKSGLPNDRFSAERPEGSISTLTIQRTEQRDSAMYRCASSSARSSEAFFGQGTRLTVV.

The chain couples TRBV6-1 to TRBJ2-4; TCRdb's D gene call, TRBD2, goes unchecked for lack of DNA. The CDR3 extends over 15 amino acids. CDR1 is MNHNS, CDR2 SASEGT, per germline. CDR3 amino acids: CASGGGSGAKNIQYF.

The chain joins TRBV12-3 or TRBV12-4 to TRBJ2-2. There are 11 residues in the CDR3. The CDR3 is CASSYGGELFF.

This chain links TRBV9 with TRBJ2-1; TCRdb designates TRBD2, a call that cannot be tested without DNA. CDR1 is SGDLS and CDR2 is YYNGEE in the germline V gene. The CDR3 is 18 residues long. CDR3 loop: CASSVELAGDLSYNEQFF.

This chain's CDR3 is CASSLVEGGAKDNEQFF. The rearrangement joins TRBV7-2 to TRBJ2-1; checking the TCRdb D call of TRBD2 is not possible without DNA. CDR3 length: 17 amino acids. In germline, CDR1 is SGHTA, CDR2 FQGNSA. The full variable domain, its missing parts supplied by reference TRBV7-2 and TRBJ2-1, is GAGVSQSPSNKVTEKGKDVELRCDPISGHTALYWYRQSLGQGLEFLIYFQGNSAPDKSGLPSDRFSAERTGGSVSTLTIQRTQQEDSAVYLCASSLVEGGAKDNEQFFGPGTRLTVL.

This sequence joins TRBV6-5 and TRBJ2-3. The CDR3 spans 14 residues. In germline, CDR1 is MNHEY, CDR2 SVGAGI. CDR3 in amino acids: CASSYTRAENTQYF.

V usage is TRBV2 and J usage is TRBJ2-2; TCRdb's D call of TRBD2 is untestable without DNA. Germline assignment: CDR1 SNHLY and CDR2 FYNNEI. The CDR3 is 21 amino acids. CDR3 sequence reads: CASRIPRPGTSGSQDTGELFF.

J is TRBJ1-1 and V is TRBV27. The CDR3 runs to 14 residues. CDR1 MNHEY and CDR2 SMNVEV come from the germline V gene (reference sequence). CDR3: CASNPLDANTEAFF.

The V call is TRBV2, the J call TRBJ1-5. Germline V gene lookup returns CDR1 SNHLY and CDR2 FYNNEI. CDR3 length equals 13 residues. The CDR3 loop reads CAGRVDSNQPQHF.

This rearrangement joins TRBV14 to TRBJ2-1; TCRdb gives TRBD2 as the D gene, but with no DNA this cannot be confirmed. Germline CDR1 reads SGHDN; CDR2 reads FVKESK. The CDR3 has 16 residues. The CDR3 sequence: CASSQYGSPITNEQFF.

This rearrangement joins TRBV7-2 to TRBJ1-1. Germline-derived CDR1 and CDR2 are SGHTA and FQGNSA. The CDR3 contains 12 residues. The CDR3 protein is CASSETNTEAFF.